The TCR beta chain under discussion was sequenced for a study of blood T cell repertoires in COVID-19 (dated by TCRdb to about 2020). For the wider study: Samples covering the acute and convalescent phases of COVID-19 were provided by collaborators in the United States, Italy and Spain. A freely available public database, intended as a resource for researchers studying the immune response to SARS-CoV-2, is where the repertoires were released. Nearly every sample came with metadata listing a de-identified subject ID, COVID-19 status, age in years and sex. The material from the prospective study consisted of cDNA or gDNA derived from T cells, B-cell-depleted T cells, or PBMCs. Samples were obtained from the ongoing ImmuneRACE study (first 160 participants) and from 1,254 subjects provided by 6 global collaborators. Subjects who had been exposed to COVID-19, were actively infected with it, or had recovered from it provided the deeply sampled blood TCRbeta repertoires that made up the dataset. Where HLA class I and class II types were available, the types were taken from metadata supplied by the sample provider, not from assay-based typing. Paper-wide results and their limitations: The amount of clinical and demographic metadata varied by source and participant and was provided uncurated.

In Seattle, one collaborating source enrolled patients while the infection was active and tracked those patients longitudinally over the course of disease. Whole blood was collected in K2EDTA tubes by collaborating institutions according to the institutions' own protocols. Collaborator samples were shipped for TCRbeta analysis as frozen whole blood, isolated PBMCs, or DNA extracted from either sample type. The immunoSEQ Assay, a bias-controlled multiplex PCR, was used to amplify TCRbeta CDR3 regions from genomic DNA. On the study's bioinformatics: Nucleated cell counts per sample were estimated from amplification of reference gene primers within the assay. Sequence reads were collapsed and filtered to measure the absolute abundance of every unique TCRbeta CDR3 rearrangement. For each sample, productive Simpson clonality was calculated by taking the square root of Simpson's diversity index across productive rearrangements. Entries here come from immuneACCESS through TCRdb and include only in-frame sequences with V and J called. Some clones fail to appear in such tables; in the studies checked, an unresolved V gene covers under half of the shortfall, and the cause of the remainder is unknown. The V and J calls and the clone size are those of that table, but D and trimming were determined from the DNA. The sample includes a few hundred thousand clones, with about 88% observed a single time. Roughly 10% of the sample comes from the top ten.

In the case of this clone: Its antigen is currently not known. Base-call qualities are not available, and no considerably larger clone is one nucleotide away.

Trimming removed 4 bases from V and 1 base from J; the gene matches leave 7 bases unexplained. The CDR3 covers 15 residues, taking in both the cysteine and the phenylalanine. Just the 45-base CDR3 DNA is kept, in frame starting at base 1. CDR1 and CDR2 are read off the germline V gene as SGDLS and YYNGEE. The sequencing input was peripheral blood. This chain is built from TRBV9 and TRBJ2-7, with TRBD2 identical over 8 junction bases. The sequence was obtained from a woman under 40 with COVID-19, enrolled during active disease. The CDR3 reads as follows: CASSPAGGPSYEQYF. In nucleotide form, the sequence is TGTGCCAGCAGCCCCGCGGGGGGCCCGTCCTACGAGCAGTACTTC.